A selection of T cell receptor beta chains follows, all from one sample in a study of a mutant IDH1 vaccine in newly diagnosed glioma. Sequenced by immunoSEQ multiplex PCR; TCRdb stores in-frame clones only, minus some. The data show fewer than 45,000 clones, over 80% seen once. Antigen specificity for these receptors is unknown. Sequencing used PBMCs, obtained from a glioma patient whose treatment included an IDH1 peptide vaccine. These receptor sequences come from a man aged 35-49 years with glioma. Both conserved end residues are part of each CDR3. D genes are given only for firm matches. Not all rows give a size; the values are once, few, many and, for expanded clones, a class.

j_call cdr3_length d_call v_call clone_size cdr3_nt cdr3_aa
TRBJ2-5 15 TRBD2 TRBV7-7 . TGTGCCAGCAGCCAAGGGACTAGCCGACAAGAGACCCAGTACTTC CASSQGTSRQETQYF
TRBJ1-1 13 . TRBV9 once TGTGCCAGCAGCGTCAGGGAGAACACTGAAGCTTTCTTT CASSVRENTEAFF
TRBJ2-1 14 TRBD2 TRBV2 . TGTGCCAGCAGTAGGACTAGCGGGATCGATGAGCAGTTCTTC CASSRTSGIDEQFF
TRBJ2-5 14 . TRBV10-2 . TGCGCCAGCAGGGCAGGGACGTACCAAGAGACCCAGTACTTC CASRAGTYQETQYF
TRBJ2-5 15 TRBD2 TRBV11-2 . TGTGCCAGCAGCTCACTAGCGGAAGGGGGAGAGACCCAGTACTTC CASSSLAEGGETQYF
TRBJ1-5 16 . TRBV6-5 few TGTGCCAGCAGTTACGTTCCCCCAGGGAACAATCAGCCCCAGCATTTT CASSYVPPGNNQPQHF
TRBJ1-2 12 . TRBV27 few TGTGCCAGCAGTTTAGACAGATATGGCTACACCTTC CASSLDRYGYTF
TRBJ2-7 13 TRBD1 TRBV15 once TGTGCCACCAGCAGCGGACAGGGCTACGAGCAGTACTTC CATSSGQGYEQYF
TRBJ2-7 16 . TRBV9 once TGTGCCAGCAGCGTGTCTCCGGGCCCTGGAGCGTACGAGCAGTACTTC CASSVSPGPGAYEQYF
TRBJ2-3 14 TRBD2 TRBV7-2 . TGTGCCAGCGGCGAGCGGGAGTTCTCAGATACGCAGTATTTT CASGEREFSDTQYF
TRBJ2-7 11 . TRBV19 . TGTGCCAGTAGTATCGGAAGGGCTTGGTACTTC CASSIGRAWYF
TRBJ1-1 16 . TRBV19 . TGTGCCAGTAGTATCTATGACCCGATATCTGACACTGAAGCTTTCTTT CASSIYDPISDTEAFF
TRBJ2-5 15 TRBD2 TRBV6-5 . TGTGCCAGCAGCCAACTCCTTGGACTAGGAGAGACCCAGTACTTC CASSQLLGLGETQYF
TRBJ2-1 13 . TRBV15 few TGTGCCACCAGCAGATCCACTAGATTTGAGCAGTTCTTC CATSRSTRFEQFF
TRBJ1-2 14 . TRBV18 . TGTGCCAGCTCACCACCCGGGTCAGCGGGGGGCTACACCTTC CASSPPGSAGGYTF
TRBJ2-7 14 . TRBV19 . TGTGCCAGTAGTATGTTGTCGACTGTCGGGGAGCAGTACTTC CASSMLSTVGEQYF
TRBJ2-3 14 TRBD1 TRBV6-6 . TGTGCCAGCAGTGTCACAGGGGGCACAGATACGCAGTATTTT CASSVTGGTDTQYF
TRBJ2-7 16 . TRBV5-1 once TGCGCCAGCAGCATCAAAGACAGTCTAATCTCCTACGAGCAGTACTTC CASSIKDSLISYEQYF
TRBJ2-7 14 . TRBV5-5 . TGTGCCAGCAGCACCATCACCCCGGGATACGAGCAGTACTTC CASSTITPGYEQYF
TRBJ1-1 15 . TRBV14 few TGTGCCAGCAGCCCCTGGGCAGGGTTGAACACTGAAGCTTTCTTT CASSPWAGLNTEAFF
TRBJ2-5 16 TRBD2 TRBV18 . TGTGCCAGCTCACCGAGACTAGCGGGAGGAAGGGAGACCCAGTACTTC CASSPRLAGGRETQYF
TRBJ1-5 15 . TRBV7-6 . TGTGCCAGCAGCCTCCAGTCCGGGTTGAATCAGCCCCAGCATTTT CASSLQSGLNQPQHF
TRBJ2-7 14 . TRBV11-2 . TGTGCCAGCAGCCCTCGCGCCTCTTCCTACGAGCAGTACTTC CASSPRASSYEQYF
TRBJ2-1 15 TRBD2 TRBV7-2 . TGTGCCAGCAGCTTAGACGGGAGGTCCGCAAGCGAGCAGTTCTTC CASSLDGRSASEQFF
TRBJ2-7 14 . TRBV7-9 . TGTGCCAGCAGCTTAGCGGCAGGGGCTTACGAGCAGTACTTC CASSLAAGAYEQYF
TRBJ2-3 18 . TRBV19 . TGTGCCAGTAATTGCCCGGGACCCGATTACCCTCCCACAGATACGCAGTATTTT CASNCPGPDYPPTDTQYF
TRBJ1-5 13 . TRBV6-5 . TGTGCCAGCAGGGGGGATAGCAATCAGCCCCAGCATTTT CASRGDSNQPQHF
TRBJ2-1 15 TRBD2 TRBV11-2 medium-sized TGTGCCAGCTGCCGGGTTAGCGGGAGGTTTAATGAGCAGTTCTTC CASCRVSGRFNEQFF
TRBJ1-4 15 . TRBV7-9 . TGTGCCAGCAGCATTGGACAGTCAACTAATGAAAAACTGTTTTTT CASSIGQSTNEKLFF
TRBJ2-7 13 TRBD2 TRBV6-1 . TGTGCCAGCAGAGGACTAGCGGGATACGAGCAGTACTTC CASRGLAGYEQYF
TRBJ2-6 16 . TRBV5-1 . TGCGCCAGCAGCCCTGCATCTAGCGCTGGGGCCAACGTCCTGACTTTC CASSPASSAGANVLTF
TRBJ2-3 15 TRBD1 TRBV27 . TGTGCCAGCAGTTTATTCTCGACAGGGCAAGATACGCAGTATTTT CASSLFSTGQDTQYF
TRBJ2-3 12 . TRBV29-1 few TGCAGCGTTGAAGAAACCCCTAATACGCAGTATTTT CSVEETPNTQYF
TRBJ1-2 13 . TRBV19 once TGTGCCAGTACCCCGGGGGGGCTCTATGGCTACACCTTC CASTPGGLYGYTF
TRBJ1-1 13 TRBD1 TRBV12-5 . TGTGCTAGTGGTTTCCAAATGGACAGGGGAGCTTTCTTT CASGFQMDRGAFF
TRBJ1-3 17 TRBD1 TRBV5-4 . TGTGCCAGCAGCTTGGGATTTGGGACAGGGACTGGAAACACCATATATTTT CASSLGFGTGTGNTIYF
TRBJ1-1 14 TRBD1 TRBV7-3 few TGTGCCAGCAGCCCACAGGGGGTCAGCACTGAAGCTTTCTTT CASSPQGVSTEAFF
TRBJ1-5 13 TRBD1 TRBV19 . TGTGCCAGTAGTCTGGACAGGGTCCAGCCCCAGCATTTT CASSLDRVQPQHF
TRBJ1-2 14 . TRBV7-8 . TGTGCCAGCAGCCCACTAGCCGTTAACTATGGCTACACCTTC CASSPLAVNYGYTF
TRBJ2-2 14 . TRBV27 . TGTGCCAGCACGGGACACGTCAACACCGGGGAGCTGTTTTTT CASTGHVNTGELFF
TRBJ2-3 12 . TRBV27 . TGTGCCAGCAGCCGGACCACAGATACGCAGTATTTT CASSRTTDTQYF
TRBJ2-7 15 . TRBV15 . TGTGCCACCAGCGGGGGGGACAGGCTGTTCTACGAGCAGTACTTC CATSGGDRLFYEQYF
TRBJ1-5 14 . TRBV4-2 . TGTGCCAGCAGCCCTCCGACAGGCAATCAGCCCCAGCATTTT CASSPPTGNQPQHF
TRBJ2-6 15 . TRBV9 . TGTGCCAGCAGCGTAGGGCTATCCGGGGCCAACGTCCTGACTTTC CASSVGLSGANVLTF
TRBJ2-7 14 . TRBV5-4 once TGTGCCAGCAGCGCCCGGGAAAGGCGACACGAGCAGTACTTC CASSARERRHEQYF
TRBJ1-1 17 . TRBV19 . TGTGCCAGCCACTACAGTTCTAGGGGGATAATGAACACTGAAGCTTTCTTT CASHYSSRGIMNTEAFF
TRBJ2-7 12 TRBD2 TRBV5-6 . TGTGCCAGCAGCTTACGGGAGGGCCCCTTCTACTTC CASSLREGPFYF
TRBJ2-2 17 . TRBV18 few TGTGCCAGCTCACCGGCTAGCGTTAAAGGGGACACCGGGGAGCTGTTTTTT CASSPASVKGDTGELFF
TRBJ1-5 15 TRBD1 TRBV5-1 . TGCGCCAGCAGCTTGGAAGGACAGGGGCATCAGCCCCAGCATTTT CASSLEGQGHQPQHF
TRBJ2-7 13 . TRBV21-1 . TGTGCCAGCATCAGGGGCATGGTTTACGAGCAGTACTTC CASIRGMVYEQYF
TRBJ1-3 16 . TRBV25-1 once TGTGCCAGCCCTGGGGGCAGACCAGACTCTGGAAACACCATATATTTT CASPGGRPDSGNTIYF
TRBJ1-1 14 TRBD1 TRBV4-3 once TGCGCCAGCAGCCAAGCGGACAGGGACACTGAAGCTTTCTTT CASSQADRDTEAFF
TRBJ2-5 15 . TRBV18 . TGTGCCAGCTCACTTACAAAGGTGGAGGGAGAGACCCAGTACTTC CASSLTKVEGETQYF
TRBJ1-1 11 . TRBV21-1 . TGTGCCACCGGAGGACAGGGGGCGACTTTCTTT CATGGQGATFF